Below are 31 T cell receptor beta chains sequenced from a single sample in a study of CD8 T cells in ankylosing spondylitis. Broader study findings: Blood of patients with ankylosing spondylitis appeared to be characterized by a TCR beta motif of fewer than 10 highly homologous variants.

What these receptors recognize is not known. In TCRdb, the 5' RACE reads were re-called with MiXCR into one record per CDR3 protein. The table includes 700,000 to 1,000,000 distinct CDR3 sequences, about 10% detected once. Sequenced input: blood, either unsorted or a sorted T cell fraction (not recorded which). The origin of the receptors is a male donor with ankylosing spondylitis.

This clonotype occurred many times. This chain joins TRBV20-1 and TRBJ2-1; 10 positions agree with TRBD1. The germline V gene has CDR1 DFQATT and CDR2 SNEGSKA (reference sequence). The CDR3 is 14 residues long. CDR3 nucleotide sequence: TGCAGCGCTGGGTCGGACAGGGGGTACAATGAGCAGTTCTTC. It translates to CSAGSDRGYNEQFF.

This clonotype was seen a handful of times. DNA of the CDR3: TGTGCCAGCAGCCCGACATTGCCGCCCTACGAGCAGTACTTC. This sequence encodes CASSPTLPPYEQYF. The chain combines TRBV28 with TRBJ2-7; D unresolved. The length of the CDR3 is 14 residues. The V gene's germline CDR1 is MDHEN and CDR2 SYDVKM. Trimming shortened V by 6 bases and J by 2 bases, and 14 bases separated the two germline ends.

This CDR3 reads CASSYSSPRQGLYNEQFF. CDR3 sequence (DNA): TGTGCCAGCAGTTACTCCTCCCCTCGACAGGGACTCTACAATGAGCAGTTCTTC. This rearrangement joins TRBV6-2 or TRBV6-3 to TRBJ2-1; perhaps TRBD1 as D (7 bases). The CDR3 extends over 18 amino acids. V was pared by 0 bases and J by 3 bases, with 18 bases between. Germline-derived CDR1 and CDR2 are MNHEY and SVGEGT.

This clonotype has ten or more counts. V is TRBV29-1 and J is TRBJ2-3; D unresolved. Germline assignment: CDR1 SQVTM and CDR2 ANQGSEA. V was shortened by 7 bases and J by 1 base, with 9 bases between the two germline ends. CDR3 length equals 12 residues. CDR3 region: CSGKGGTDTQYF. The CDR3 nucleotides are TGCAGCGGCAAAGGCGGCACAGATACGCAGTATTTT.

This clonotype was detected a few times. The J gene is TRBJ1-2, the V gene TRBV7-2; D is possibly TRBD1 (6 bases). Germline CDR1 reads SGHTA; CDR2 reads FQGNSA. Deletions cut 3 bases from V and 2 bases from J, with 13 bases between. The CDR3 totals 15 residues. The CDR3 sequence is CASSFRQAPNYGYTF. The CDR3 nucleotides read TGTGCCAGCAGCTTTAGACAGGCCCCCAACTATGGCTACACCTTC.

The V gene is TRBV7-2, the J gene TRBJ2-7; 11 nucleotides align to TRBD1. Trimming cost V 5 bases and J 2 bases; bases outside gene matches: 5. This CDR3 spans 15 amino acids. Looked up from germline, CDR1 is SGHTA and CDR2 is FQGNSA. The CDR3 protein is CASSRGQGVPYEQYF. CDR3 DNA: TGTGCCAGCAGCAGGGGACAGGGGGTTCCCTACGAGCAGTACTTC.

CDR3 region: CASSSSGTPSYEQYF. The CDR3 DNA reads TGTGCCAGCAGTTCTTCCGGGACGCCCTCCTACGAGCAGTACTTC. The genes are TRBV6-5 and TRBJ2-7; D is tentatively TRBD1 or TRBD2 (5 bases each). This CDR3 has 15 residues. In germline, CDR1 is MNHEY, CDR2 SVGAGI. The V end lost 4 bases, the J end lost 0 bases, and 13 bases lay between the germline ends.

This clonotype has a count of ten or more. The CDR3 DNA is TGTGCCAGCAGCTTTGGGAGTTATGAGCAGTTCTTC. Protein product: CASSFGSYEQFF. The chain combines TRBV7-9 with TRBJ2-1; TRBD2 might be the D (5 bases). Germline CDR1 reads SEHNR; CDR2 reads FQNEAQ (reference sequence). Trimming left V 3 bases short and J 8 bases short, with 8 bases between. CDR3 length equals 12 residues.

CDR3 in amino acids: CALAETAGDYGYTF. Written as DNA, the CDR3 is TGTGCCCTGGCCGAGACCGCCGGGGACTATGGCTACACCTTC. The chain links TRBV10-3 to TRBJ1-2, with D unclear. CDR3 length: 14 residues. V lost 11 bases to trimming and J lost 3 bases, with 19 bases between them. The germline CDR1 and CDR2 sequences are ENHRY and SYGVKD.

The chain carries TRBV6-5 and TRBJ2-7; 8 positions agree with TRBD1. J gave up 3 bases and V 2 bases, and 6 bases lay outside the gene matches. The CDR3 is 15 amino acids. Germline V gives CDR1 MNHEY, CDR2 SVGAGI. CDR3 region: CASSYTGQVIYEQYF. The CDR3 DNA is TGTGCCAGCAGTTACACGGGACAGGTGATCTACGAGCAGTACTTC.

This clonotype was observed a handful of times. CDR3 loop: CAISDRGVLGTDTQYF. In nucleotides, the CDR3 is TGTGCCATCAGTGACCGGGGGGTTCTCGGCACAGATACGCAGTATTTT. The chain joins TRBV10-3 to TRBJ2-3; 7 nucleotides match TRBD2. Germline V lookup: CDR1 ENHRY, CDR2 SYGVKD. The CDR3 sequence is 16 residues long. Trimming at V came to 3 bases and at J to 1 base, leaving 7 bases not matched to a gene.

The V and J genes are TRBV5-5 and TRBJ2-3; D gene uncertain. CDR3 length equals 15 residues. CDR1 and CDR2 from the germline V gene are SGHKS and YYEKEE (reference sequence). Trimming stripped 4 bases from V and 2 bases from J, with 14 bases between. In DNA form, the CDR3 reads TGTGCCAGCAGCAAAGACCCAATCCCCACAGATACGCAGTATTTT. Residues: CASSKDPIPTDTQYF.

This clonotype was picked up many times. The rearrangement joins TRBV12-3 or TRBV12-4 to TRBJ1-5; maybe TRBD1 (6 bases). The germline V and J ends were trimmed by 2 bases and 1 base, with 15 bases remaining between them. The CDR3 loop spans 17 amino acids. The CDR3: CASSLHRDRFSNQPQHF. The DNA of the CDR3 is TGTGCCAGCAGTTTACACAGGGACCGTTTCAGCAATCAGCCCCAGCATTTT.

This clonotype was recorded at least ten times. V is TRBV20-1 and J is TRBJ1-6; D call uncertain. CDR1 is DFQATT and CDR2 is SNEGSKA in the germline V gene (reference sequence). The V and J ends lost 6 bases and 14 bases respectively, with 11 bases between them. This CDR3 has 10 amino acids. Here the CDR3 DNA reads TGCAGTGCATCCCGGGTCGCCCTCCACTTT. This translates into CSASRVALHF.

The chain has TRBV4-2 and TRBJ2-7, with D unresolved. V was pared by 0 bases and J by 1 base, with 7 bases between. The CDR3 spans 14 residues. Germline V gene data show CDR1 as LGHNA and CDR2 as YNFKEQ. The CDR3 is CASSQEEQSYEQYF. CDR3 in DNA: TGTGCCAGCAGCCAAGAAGAACAATCCTACGAGCAGTACTTC.

The rearrangement links TRBV29-1 to TRBJ1-4, with D perhaps matching TRBD1 (6 bases). Germline-derived CDR1 and CDR2 are SQVTM and ANQGSEA. V was shortened by 0 bases and J by 0 bases, with 17 bases between the two germline ends. CDR3 length equals 18 residues. Here the CDR3 reads CSVEDLGLPGATNEKLFF. DNA of the CDR3: TGCAGCGTTGAAGATTTGGGATTACCAGGGGCAACTAATGAAAAACTGTTTTTT. The whole variable domain, filled in from reference TRBV29-1 and TRBJ1-4, reads SAVISQKPSRDICQRGTSLTIQCQVDSQVTMMFWYRQQPGQSLTLIATANQGSEATYESGFVIDKFPISRPNLTFSTLTVSNMSPEDSSIYLCSVEDLGLPGATNEKLFFGSGTQLSVL.

This clonotype showed up just a few times. The V call is TRBV29-1, the J call TRBJ2-3; 9 bases line up with TRBD1. Germline V CDR1 and CDR2: SQVTM, ANQGSEA. The CDR3 is 21 amino acids. V was clipped by 4 bases and J by 4 bases; unmatched bases: 27. The CDR3 region is CSVVTGSRDRVDTSRADTQYF. CDR3 nucleotides: TGCAGCGTTGTGACGGGTTCTCGGGACAGGGTGGACACCTCTAGGGCAGATACGCAGTATTTT.

This clonotype showed up just a few times. CDR3 region: CASSFKAGETYEQYF. CDR3 DNA sequence: TGTGCCAGCAGTTTTAAAGCGGGAGAGACCTACGAGCAGTACTTC. This rearrangement joins TRBV12-3 or TRBV12-4 to TRBJ2-7; 8 nucleotides align to TRBD2. The CDR3 is 15 amino acids. The junction had 6 bases not matched to a gene; V was cut back by 3 bases and J by 2 bases.

The V call is TRBV7-2, the J call TRBJ2-7, with D perhaps matching TRBD2 (6 bases). The V gene's germline CDR1 is SGHTA and CDR2 FQGNSA. The CDR3 covers 12 residues. Trimming shortened V by 2 bases and J by 10 bases, and 12 bases separated the two germline ends. The chain's CDR3 is CASSLFVREQYF. The CDR3 DNA sequence: TGTGCCAGCAGCTTATTTGTGCGGGAACAGTACTTC.

V usage is TRBV4-1 and J usage is TRBJ1-2; maybe TRBD1 (6 bases). The V gene lost 4 bases and the J gene lost 5 bases, with 14 bases spanning the gap. The CDR3 is made up of 14 amino acids. Germline-derived CDR1 and CDR2 are MGHRA and YSYEKL. CDR3 nucleotide sequence: TGCGCCAGCAGCCCTGTCGGGACACTTTATGGCTACACCTTC. Its translation is CASSPVGTLYGYTF.

This chain uses TRBV11-2 with TRBJ2-7, with D unresolved. V was shortened by 2 bases and J by 2 bases, with 22 bases between the two germline ends. CDR1 is SGHAT and CDR2 is FQNNGV in the germline V gene. The CDR3 is 18 residues long. The CDR3 nucleotides are TGTGCCAGCAGCTTAAGGCTTACTGGACGTAACCCCACCTACGAGCAGTACTTC. Translation gives CASSLRLTGRNPTYEQYF. The full variable domain, with the rest looked up from reference TRBV11-2 and TRBJ2-7, is EAGVAQSPRYKIIEKRQSVAFWCNPISGHATLYWYQQILGQGPKLLIQFQNNGVVDDSQLPKDRFSAERLKGVDSTLKIQPAKLEDSAVYLCASSLRLTGRNPTYEQYFGPGTRLTVT.

This clonotype was observed a few times. CDR3 amino acids: CASSQVQVLSYGYTF. In nucleotides, the CDR3 is TGTGCCAGCAGCCAAGTCCAGGTTTTGTCCTATGGCTACACCTTC. V gene TRBV4-2 combines with J gene TRBJ1-2; D remains unclear. Germline V lookup: CDR1 LGHNA, CDR2 YNFKEQ. The CDR3 length is 15 residues. V shed 1 base and J shed 4 bases, with 13 bases lying between them.

The chain is built from TRBV4-3 and TRBJ2-2, with D unclear. This CDR3 has 14 amino acids. CDR1 is LGHNA, CDR2 YSLEER, per germline. The V end was cut by 5 bases, the J end by 4 bases, with 11 bases between. CDR3 sequence reads: CASSYSQFTGELFF. CDR3 DNA sequence: TGCGCCAGCAGCTATAGCCAATTCACCGGGGAGCTGTTTTTT.

This clonotype was picked up one time. This rearrangement joins TRBV7-2 to TRBJ2-1; D call uncertain. This CDR3 has 13 residues. CDR1 and CDR2 (germline): SGHTA, FQGNSA. The V end lost 5 bases, the J end lost 10 bases, and 15 bases lay between the germline ends. DNA for the CDR3: TGTGCCAGCAGCCTACAATGGGCGAGCGAGCAGTTCTTC. This gives the protein CASSLQWASEQFF.

There are a few counts of this clonotype. The chain combines TRBV20-1 with TRBJ2-7; possibly TRBD2 for D (5 bases). Germline assignment: CDR1 DFQATT and CDR2 SNEGSKA (reference sequence). The CDR3 totals 11 residues. The ends were cut back, 5 bases at V and 7 bases at J, with 12 bases in the middle. Written as DNA, the CDR3 is TGCAGTGCTGTTGGACTCATGGAGCAGTACTTC. It translates to CSAVGLMEQYF.

This clonotype was counted only a few times. This chain joins TRBV6-2 or TRBV6-3 and TRBJ2-5; D is unresolved. Germline-derived CDR1 and CDR2 are MNHEY and SVGEGT. The CDR3 is made up of 15 amino acids. Trimming left V 6 bases short and J 0 bases short, with 14 bases between. This chain's CDR3 is CASSTLGQDQETQYF. CDR3 coding DNA: TGTGCCAGCAGCACCCTCGGGCAAGACCAAGAGACCCAGTACTTC.

This clonotype was observed a handful of times. The chain joins TRBV9 to TRBJ1-1; unclear D gene. Trimming took off 7 bases at V and 0 bases at J, with 7 bases between the two ends. The CDR3 is 12 amino acids. CDR1 is SGDLS, CDR2 YYNGEE, per germline. This chain's CDR3 is CASGQVNTEAFF. CDR3 DNA: TGTGCCAGCGGTCAGGTGAACACTGAAGCTTTCTTT.

In its sample, this clonotype was seen a few times. The rearrangement joins TRBV2 to TRBJ2-7; D is perhaps TRBD1 (6 bases). V lost 7 bases to trimming and J lost 2 bases, with 12 bases between them. Germline V gene sequence: CDR1 SNHLY, CDR2 FYNNEI. The CDR3 covers 13 residues. The CDR3 DNA reads as TGTGCCAGCAATCCGCGACAGGCCTACGAGCAGTACTTC. Translated, it gives CASNPRQAYEQYF. Full variable domain (outside the CDR3, taken from reference TRBV2 and TRBJ2-7): EPEVTQTPSHQVTQMGQEVILRCVPISNHLYFYWYRQILGQKVEFLVSFYNNEISEKSEIFDDQFSVERPDGSNFTLKIRSTKLEDSAMYFCASNPRQAYEQYFGPGTRLTVT.

The J gene is TRBJ2-2, the V gene TRBV9; 12 bases fit TRBD2. The CDR3 covers 17 residues. With V trimmed by 4 bases and J by 5 bases, 9 bases remained unmatched. Germline assignment: CDR1 SGDLS and CDR2 YYNGEE. The chain's CDR3 is CASSFLAGGKGTGELFF. CDR3 bases: TGTGCCAGCAGCTTCCTAGCGGGAGGGAAAGGAACCGGGGAGCTGTTTTTT.

The chain has TRBV20-1 and TRBJ2-5; 8 bases are a match to TRBD2. Germline V gene lookup returns CDR1 DFQATT and CDR2 SNEGSKA (reference sequence). The CDR3 contains 13 residues. J gave up 4 bases and V 3 bases, and 4 bases lay outside the gene matches. This CDR3 is CSARKAGAETQYF. The CDR3 bases are TGCAGTGCTAGGAAAGCGGGGGCAGAGACCCAGTACTTC.

V gene TRBV27 combines with J gene TRBJ1-5, with 7 bases identical to TRBD1. The CDR3 extends over 17 amino acids. The germline V gene has CDR1 MNHEY and CDR2 SMNVEV (reference sequence). V shed 6 bases and J 0 bases; nucleotides not matched to a gene: 11. CDR3 nucleotide sequence: TGTGCCAGCAGCTCCGAGAATCGACAGGGTAGCAATCAGCCCCAGCATTTT. Translated: CASSSENRQGSNQPQHF.